The rows below give T cell receptor beta chains drawn from one sample of a study of response to subunit inactivated influenza vaccine. MiXCR, run by TCRdb on the RT-PCR reads, gives a single entry per CDR3 protein. Here the sample spans some 500,000 distinct CDR3 sequences, 10% to 15% being singletons. The material was PBMCs from blood, obtained around seven weeks after vaccination. These receptors came from a middle-aged man who received an inactivated influenza vaccine. The CDR3 runs from the conserved cysteine through the conserved F or W. A D gene is named only where the DNA matches it firmly. Clone sizes are given selectively: once, few, many, or a class where the clone is expanded.

d_call: -
j_call: TRBJ1-5
clone_size: many
v_call: TRBV7-9
cdr3_aa: CASSLVGGQPQHF
cdr3_nt: TGTGCCAGCAGCTTAGTGGGGGGCCAGCCCCAGCATTTT

d_call: -
j_call: TRBJ2-1
clone_size: -
v_call: TRBV28
cdr3_aa: CASRTPHRRFNEQFF
cdr3_nt: TGTGCCAGCAGAACCCCCCACCGTCGTTTCAATGAGCAGTTCTTC

d_call: -
j_call: TRBJ2-3
clone_size: few
v_call: TRBV29-1
cdr3_aa: CSVEDGGLGWTDTQYF
cdr3_nt: TGCAGCGTTGAAGATGGGGGTTTGGGGTGGACAGATACGCAGTATTTT

d_call: TRBD2
j_call: TRBJ2-7
clone_size: few
v_call: TRBV5-1
cdr3_aa: CASSLGLAGGVGYEQYF
cdr3_nt: TGCGCCAGCAGCCTGGGACTAGCGGGAGGAGTAGGGTACGAGCAGTACTTC

d_call: -
j_call: TRBJ2-7
clone_size: few
v_call: TRBV18
cdr3_aa: CASSPNRDEQYF
cdr3_nt: TGTGCCAGCTCACCTAACAGGGACGAGCAGTACTTC

d_call: -
j_call: TRBJ2-5
clone_size: few
v_call: TRBV10-3
cdr3_aa: CAISQGRVANQETQYF
cdr3_nt: TGTGCCATCAGTCAGGGTAGGGTCGCAAATCAAGAGACCCAGTACTTC

d_call: -
j_call: TRBJ2-1
clone_size: -
v_call: TRBV7-8
cdr3_aa: CASSLSQGTGHNEQFF
cdr3_nt: TGTGCCAGCAGCCTATCGCAGGGGACTGGGCACAATGAGCAGTTCTTC

d_call: -
j_call: TRBJ2-3
clone_size: few
v_call: TRBV7-9
cdr3_aa: CASNPAGTDTQYF
cdr3_nt: TGTGCCAGCAACCCTGCTGGCACAGATACGCAGTATTTT

d_call: -
j_call: TRBJ1-1
clone_size: few
v_call: TRBV30
cdr3_aa: CAGNSGTEAFF
cdr3_nt: TGTGCCGGGAACTCAGGGACTGAAGCTTTCTTT

d_call: -
j_call: TRBJ2-3
clone_size: -
v_call: TRBV10-3
cdr3_aa: CAISESTGFTDTQYF
cdr3_nt: TGTGCCATCAGTGAGTCGACGGGATTCACAGATACGCAGTATTTT

d_call: TRBD2
j_call: TRBJ2-2
clone_size: -
v_call: TRBV7-9
cdr3_aa: CASSLRSGVNTGELFF
cdr3_nt: TGTGCCAGCAGCTTAAGGAGCGGGGTGAACACCGGGGAGCTGTTTTTT

d_call: -
j_call: TRBJ2-7
clone_size: -
v_call: TRBV11-2
cdr3_aa: CASSLNQGRRSYEQYF
cdr3_nt: TGTGCCAGCAGCTTGAATCAGGGTAGGCGAAGTTACGAGCAGTACTTC

d_call: TRBD2
j_call: TRBJ2-2
clone_size: -
v_call: TRBV29-1
cdr3_aa: CSAQVAGVNTGELFF
cdr3_nt: TGCAGCGCCCAGGTAGCGGGAGTGAACACCGGGGAGCTGTTTTTT

d_call: -
j_call: TRBJ1-5
clone_size: many
v_call: TRBV11-2
cdr3_aa: CASSELDQPQHF
cdr3_nt: TGTGCCAGCAGCGAACTCGATCAGCCCCAGCATTTT

d_call: TRBD1
j_call: TRBJ2-7
clone_size: -
v_call: TRBV2
cdr3_aa: CASSGQGRSYEQYF
cdr3_nt: TGTGCCAGCAGTGGACAGGGCCGATCCTACGAGCAGTACTTC

d_call: -
j_call: TRBJ2-5
clone_size: many
v_call: TRBV6-1
cdr3_aa: CASSTSLTAQETQYF
cdr3_nt: TGTGCCAGCAGTACGAGTCTGACAGCCCAAGAGACCCAGTACTTC

d_call: -
j_call: TRBJ1-1
clone_size: few
v_call: TRBV6-2/TRBV6-3
cdr3_aa: CASSYLGGGITEAFF
cdr3_nt: TGTGCCAGCAGTTACCTCGGGGGGGGCATCACTGAAGCTTTCTTT

d_call: -
j_call: TRBJ2-7
clone_size: few
v_call: TRBV6-5
cdr3_aa: CASSSPLSYEQYF
cdr3_nt: TGTGCCAGCAGTTCCCCTCTCTCCTACGAGCAGTACTTC

d_call: -
j_call: TRBJ2-3
clone_size: -
v_call: TRBV4-3
cdr3_aa: CASSARIESDTQYF
cdr3_nt: TGCGCCAGCAGCGCGCGGATCGAATCAGATACGCAGTATTTT

d_call: TRBD2
j_call: TRBJ2-5
clone_size: -
v_call: TRBV20-1
cdr3_aa: CSARELAGTQETQYF
cdr3_nt: TGCAGTGCTAGAGAACTAGCGGGGACCCAAGAGACCCAGTACTTC

d_call: TRBD2
j_call: TRBJ2-5
clone_size: -
v_call: TRBV20-1
cdr3_aa: CSAETSGGIETQYF
cdr3_nt: TGCAGTGCGGAAACTAGCGGGGGGATAGAGACCCAGTACTTC

d_call: TRBD1
j_call: TRBJ2-3
clone_size: -
v_call: TRBV10-3
cdr3_aa: CAISESGTGSDTQYF
cdr3_nt: TGTGCCATCAGTGAGAGTGGGACAGGGTCAGATACGCAGTATTTT

d_call: TRBD2
j_call: TRBJ2-1
clone_size: -
v_call: TRBV2
cdr3_aa: CASREFTSGGAEQFF
cdr3_nt: TGTGCCAGCAGGGAGTTCACTAGCGGGGGGGCCGAGCAGTTCTTC

d_call: -
j_call: TRBJ2-1
clone_size: few
v_call: TRBV20-1
cdr3_aa: CSARGFEARAYNEQFF
cdr3_nt: TGCAGTGCTAGAGGGTTCGAGGCGAGAGCTTACAATGAGCAGTTCTTC

d_call: TRBD2
j_call: TRBJ2-3
clone_size: many
v_call: TRBV20-1
cdr3_aa: CSAVSGKTDTQYF
cdr3_nt: TGCAGTGCGGTGAGCGGGAAAACAGATACGCAGTATTTT

d_call: -
j_call: TRBJ2-7
clone_size: -
v_call: TRBV7-2
cdr3_aa: CASSIGGRNYEQYF
cdr3_nt: TGTGCCAGCAGTATCGGGGGGCGTAACTACGAGCAGTACTTC

d_call: -
j_call: TRBJ2-3
clone_size: -
v_call: TRBV15
cdr3_aa: CATSRVLKIPRLADTQYF
cdr3_nt: TGTGCCACCAGCAGAGTCCTGAAGATTCCGCGGCTGGCAGATACGCAGTATTTT

d_call: TRBD2
j_call: TRBJ2-1
clone_size: -
v_call: TRBV20-1
cdr3_aa: CSARGLPTSASYNEQFF
cdr3_nt: TGCAGTGCTAGAGGGCTCCCGACTAGCGCATCCTACAATGAGCAGTTCTTC

d_call: TRBD1
j_call: TRBJ1-6
clone_size: -
v_call: TRBV5-1
cdr3_aa: CASREDRGHSPLHF
cdr3_nt: TGCGCCAGCAGAGAGGACAGGGGGCATTCACCCCTCCACTTT

d_call: TRBD1
j_call: TRBJ2-3
clone_size: -
v_call: TRBV13
cdr3_aa: CASSFGRGPSTDTQYF
cdr3_nt: TGTGCCAGCAGCTTCGGCAGGGGGCCATCGACAGATACGCAGTATTTT

d_call: -
j_call: TRBJ2-5
clone_size: many
v_call: TRBV7-2
cdr3_aa: CASTSSVGNQETQYF
cdr3_nt: TGTGCCAGCACGTCTTCGGTCGGGAACCAAGAGACCCAGTACTTC

d_call: -
j_call: TRBJ1-3
clone_size: -
v_call: TRBV5-1
cdr3_aa: CATSGDSGNTIYF
cdr3_nt: TGCGCCACCTCGGGGGACTCTGGAAACACCATATATTTT

d_call: -
j_call: TRBJ2-4
clone_size: -
v_call: TRBV11-2
cdr3_aa: CASSWGGANTKNIQYF
cdr3_nt: TGTGCCAGCAGCTGGGGGGGGGCGAATACCAAAAACATTCAGTACTTC

d_call: TRBD1
j_call: TRBJ2-2
clone_size: -
v_call: TRBV24-1
cdr3_aa: CATSDLPFGTGTGELFF
cdr3_nt: TGTGCCACCAGTGATTTGCCCTTCGGGACAGGGACCGGGGAGCTGTTTTTT

d_call: TRBD1
j_call: TRBJ2-3
clone_size: -
v_call: TRBV20-1
cdr3_aa: CRTRDRSTDTQYF
cdr3_nt: TGCAGGACCCGGGACAGGAGTACAGATACGCAGTATTTT

d_call: -
j_call: TRBJ2-5
clone_size: -
v_call: TRBV20-1
cdr3_aa: CSARGTRRETQYF
cdr3_nt: TGCAGTGCTAGAGGGACGAGGCGGGAGACCCAGTACTTC

d_call: TRBD1
j_call: TRBJ2-1
clone_size: -
v_call: TRBV10-3
cdr3_aa: CAISPRQGSSYNEQFF
cdr3_nt: TGTGCCATCAGTCCTAGACAGGGGAGCTCCTACAATGAGCAGTTCTTC

d_call: -
j_call: TRBJ2-5
clone_size: few
v_call: TRBV27
cdr3_aa: CASASTYRAQETQYF
cdr3_nt: TGTGCCAGCGCAAGCACTTACAGGGCCCAAGAGACCCAGTACTTC

d_call: TRBD2
j_call: TRBJ2-1
clone_size: -
v_call: TRBV7-3
cdr3_aa: CASSKTGLAGGPNEQFF
cdr3_nt: TGTGCCAGCAGCAAAACGGGACTAGCGGGAGGGCCCAATGAGCAGTTCTTC

d_call: -
j_call: TRBJ2-1
clone_size: few
v_call: TRBV20-1
cdr3_aa: CSARPTSRYNEQFF
cdr3_nt: TGCAGTGCTCGACCGACATCTCGCTACAATGAGCAGTTCTTC

d_call: TRBD2
j_call: TRBJ2-1
clone_size: -
v_call: TRBV12-3/TRBV12-4
cdr3_aa: CASSYLAGEANEQFF
cdr3_nt: TGTGCCAGCAGCTACCTAGCGGGAGAGGCGAATGAGCAGTTCTTC